The 17 T cell receptor beta chains given below trace back to one sample, sequenced in a study of cytomegalovirus exposure and HLA in healthy donors. The PCR employed 60 Vbeta primers together with 13 Jbeta primers. The assay was immunoSEQ multiplex PCR, and TCRdb's table has in-frame clones only and misses some. Of around 150,000 clones listed, roughly 80% are singletons. The sample was PBMCs. The source is a human donor in good health.

V gene TRBV4-2 combines with J gene TRBJ1-2; 7 positions match TRBD1. Trimming took 5 bases from V and 8 from J; bases not matched to a gene: 14. Germline V gene data show CDR1 as LGHNA and CDR2 as YNFKEQ. The CDR3 loop spans 15 amino acids. CDR3 residues: CASSGARQGEIGYTF. The CDR3 DNA sequence: TGTGCCAGCAGCGGGGCGAGGCAGGGGGAGATAGGCTACACCTTC.

V gene TRBV6-5 combines with J gene TRBJ2-5, with D possibly matching TRBD2 (6 bases). The J call may be wrong; the DNA end is better matched by TRBJ2-7. Germline CDR1 reads MNHEY; CDR2 reads SVGAGI. The CDR3 sequence is 14 residues long. The CDR3: CASSPGGSGYEQYF. In DNA, the CDR3 is TGTGCCAGCAGTCCCGGGGGTAGTGGTTACGAGCAGTACTTC.

The CDR3 region has the DNA TGTGCCAGCAGCGTTTCCTGGGGGGGGGCCGGGGAGCTGTTTTTT. Its protein product is CASSVSWGGAGELFF. V usage is TRBV9 and J usage is TRBJ2-2; 7 positions match TRBD2. V was pared by 2 bases and J by 6 bases, with 7 bases of the junction left unmatched. Germline V CDR1 and CDR2: SGDLS, YYNGEE. This CDR3 has 15 residues.

In its sample, this clone was seen a few times. V and J are TRBV6-6 and TRBJ2-1, with D perhaps matching TRBD2 (7 bases). The V gene lost 2 bases and the J gene lost 7 bases, with 12 bases spanning the gap. From germline, CDR1 is MNHNY and CDR2 SVGAGI (reference sequence). The CDR3 is 14 residues long. DNA for the CDR3: TGTGCCAGCAGTTACCGCGGGGGCTATAATGAGCAGTTCTTC. This codes for CASSYRGGYNEQFF.

The chain combines TRBV6-1 with TRBJ2-1; D gene unclear. The V gene's germline CDR1 is MNHNS and CDR2 SASEGT. The germline V and J ends were trimmed by 3 bases and 2 bases, with 17 bases remaining between them. The CDR3 totals 17 residues. The CDR3 protein is CASSESYSIVTYNEQFF. DNA of the CDR3: TGTGCCAGCAGTGAGAGTTACTCCATCGTAACCTACAATGAGCAGTTCTTC.

The gene calls are TRBV7-8 and TRBJ2-7; 8 bases map to TRBD2. Germline lookup yields CDR1 SGHVS and CDR2 FQNEAQ. V shed 0 bases and J 2 bases; nucleotides not matched to a gene: 9. CDR3 size: 17 residues. CDR3 sequence reads: CASSLAPGGVAPYEQYF. CDR3 bases: TGTGCCAGCAGCTTAGCGCCGGGAGGGGTAGCCCCCTACGAGCAGTACTTC.

This chain joins TRBV7-9 and TRBJ1-2; tentatively, D is TRBD1 (6 bases). The CDR3 is made up of 13 amino acids. Trimming took 6 bases from V and 4 from J, leaving 12 bases between them. Germline assignment: CDR1 SEHNR and CDR2 FQNEAQ (reference sequence). The CDR3 DNA sequence: TGTGCCAGCAGTCCAACAGGGCCCTATGGCTACACCTTC. Translation gives CASSPTGPYGYTF.

The chain combines TRBV7-2 with TRBJ2-3, with D possibly being TRBD1 (5 bases). Between the trimmed V and J ends, which lost 2 bases and 3 bases, there was a span of 21 bases. This CDR3 is 18 amino acids long. Germline V CDR1 and CDR2: SGHTA, FQGNSA. This chain's CDR3 is CASSLSSARRVLTDTQYF. The CDR3 region has the DNA TGTGCCAGCAGCTTATCGTCGGCCCGCAGGGTTTTAACAGATACGCAGTATTTT.

This clone appeared a single time. The chain is built from TRBV9 and TRBJ1-2, with TRBD1 matching over 7 bases. CDR3 length equals 15 residues. CDR1 SGDLS and CDR2 YYNGEE come from the germline V gene. Trimming cost V 3 bases and J 8 bases; bases outside gene matches: 13. CDR3 bases: TGTGCCAGCAGCGCGGGAGCGGCAGGGGGGTACGGCTACACCTTC. Translated, it gives CASSAGAAGGYGYTF.

The chain joins TRBV5-8 to TRBJ1-2, with 7 bases that match TRBD1. The CDR3 is 13 amino acids. V lost 5 bases, J lost 3 bases, and 4 bases stayed unmatched. Per the germline V gene, CDR1 is SGHTS and CDR2 is YDEGEE. CDR3: CASRSGTDYGYTF. In DNA form, the CDR3 reads TGTGCCAGCAGGTCCGGGACAGACTATGGCTACACCTTC.

This clone occurred once. This chain connects TRBV5-1 to TRBJ2-2; 10 nucleotides align to TRBD1. The CDR3 spans 14 residues. Germline CDR1 and CDR2: SGHRS and YFSETQ. Trimming cost V 7 bases and J 5 bases; bases outside gene matches: 5. Here the CDR3 reads CASEGTGVTGELFF. The CDR3 nucleotides are TGCGCCAGCGAGGGGACAGGGGTGACCGGGGAGCTGTTTTTT. Full variable domain (missing parts from reference TRBV5-1 and TRBJ2-2): KAGVTQTPRYLIKTRGQQVTLSCSPISGHRSVSWYQQTPGQGLQFLFEYFSETQRNKGNFPGRFSGRQFSNSRSEMNVSTLELGDSALYLCASEGTGVTGELFFGEGSRLTVL.

The chain recombines TRBV4-1 with TRBJ1-1; 9 bases align to TRBD1. This CDR3 is 15 amino acids long. J lost 5 bases, V lost 4 bases, and 8 bases had no gene match. Germline V CDR1 and CDR2: MGHRA, YSYEKL. As DNA, the CDR3 is TGCGCCAGCAGCCTTTCACAGGGGGCGTATACTGAAGCTTTCTTT. This encodes CASSLSQGAYTEAFF.

The chain uses TRBV6-1 and TRBJ1-1, with TRBD1 as a possible D gene (5 bases). V lost 3 bases and J lost 2, with 10 bases in between. The CDR3 runs 14 residues. The germline CDR1 and CDR2 sequences are MNHNS and SASEGT. DNA for the CDR3: TGTGCCAGCAGTGATGGGGCCTTAAACACTGAAGCTTTCTTT. It encodes CASSDGALNTEAFF.

The CDR3 is CASSQGGTGNEQYF. The CDR3 DNA is TGTGCCAGCAGCCAAGGAGGGACAGGGAACGAGCAGTACTTC. The chain recombines TRBV14 with TRBJ2-7; 9 bases match TRBD1. CDR3 length equals 14 residues. Germline values: CDR1 SGHDN, CDR2 FVKESK. The J segment lost 5 bases and the V segment lost 1 base, leaving 3 bases of the junction unmatched.

V gene TRBV19 combines with J gene TRBJ2-1; 15 positions match TRBD2. This CDR3 comprises 17 residues. CDR1 is LNHDA, CDR2 SQIVND, per germline (reference sequence). V shed 2 bases and J 7 bases; nucleotides not matched to a gene: 6. CDR3 residues: CASSIWTSGGAGNEQFF. DNA of the CDR3: TGTGCCAGTAGTATATGGACTAGCGGGGGGGCAGGGAATGAGCAGTTCTTC.

This clone was detected only a few times. J is TRBJ1-2 and V is TRBV6-1, with TRBD1 identical over 7 bases. V dropped 5 bases and J dropped 5; count of bases not matched to a gene: 5. This CDR3 region has 13 residues. The germline CDR1 and CDR2 sequences are MNHNS and SASEGT. The CDR3 bases are TGTGCCAGCAGTTTACCACAGGGGTATGGCTACACCTTC. Translating gives CASSLPQGYGYTF.

The V call is TRBV5-1, the J call TRBJ2-1, with TRBD2 identical over 9 bases. CDR3 length: 16 residues. V shed 2 bases and J 7 bases; nucleotides not matched to a gene: 10. Germline V lookup: CDR1 SGHRS, CDR2 YFSETQ. The CDR3, as DNA: TGCGCCAGCAGCTTTCCTAGCGGGGAAGTAAGGAATGAGCAGTTCTTC. This encodes CASSFPSGEVRNEQFF.